This entry is about one T cell receptor (beta chain). The ends lost 6 bases at V and 7 bases at J; junction bases unmatched: 6. This CDR3 is built from 15 residues. CDR1 MNHEY and CDR2 SVGAGI come from the germline V gene. This sample was taken from a study of blood T cell repertoires in COVID-19. Study summary: The study drew acute and convalescent COVID-19 samples from the United States, Italy and Spain.

The authors' processing: Reference gene primers were amplified, and this amplification served to estimate nucleated cell counts. Profiled with immunoSEQ multiplex PCR; TCRdb holds only in-frame clones, not every one. The V and J calls and clone size come from that table; D and trimming were worked out from the DNA. The sample yields around 33,000 clones, less than 95% seen once. The chain joins TRBV6-5 to TRBJ2-1, with 13 bases matching TRBD2. The sequenced sample was peripheral blood. The clonotype comes from a man aged 80 or over with acute or convalescent COVID-19. The CDR3 loop is CASRAGLAGRNEQFF. CDR3 nucleotides: TGTGCCAGCAGAGCGGGACTAGCGGGGAGGAATGAGCAGTTCTTC.